The 27 T cell receptor beta chains in this list originate from one sample, sequenced in a study of CD8+ T cells in alopecia areata. Treatment indicated: oral pan-JAK inhibitor, 5-10 mg twice daily. As the sequencing template, cDNA was produced by extracting RNA and reverse transcribing it. The repertoire was sequenced with immunoSEQ multiplex PCR; TCRdb's copy has only in-frame clones and lacks some. The repertoire holds over 200,000 clones, with over 60% as singletons. This specimen was CD4+ T cells sorted from blood, taken at week 4, from a patient treated with tofacitinib. Receptors originate from a human donor with alopecia areata.

The chain recombines TRBV5-1 with TRBJ2-1, with 9 bases lining up with TRBD2. The CDR3 runs 15 residues. V trimming: 0 bases; J trimming: 4 bases; junction bases outside the gene matches: 2. From germline, CDR1 is SGHRS and CDR2 YFSETQ. The CDR3 loop is CASSLGLAGYNEQFF. CDR3 coding DNA: TGCGCCAGCAGCTTGGGGCTAGCGGGGTACAATGAGCAGTTCTTC. The entire variable domain, with the rest obtained from reference TRBV5-1 and TRBJ2-1, is as follows: KAGVTQTPRYLIKTRGQQVTLSCSPISGHRSVSWYQQTPGQGLQFLFEYFSETQRNKGNFPGRFSGRQFSNSRSEMNVSTLELGDSALYLCASSLGLAGYNEQFFGPGTRLTVL.

The rearrangement uses TRBV2 and TRBJ1-2, with 8 nucleotides matching TRBD1. The ends lost 5 bases at V and 6 bases at J; junction bases unmatched: 5. CDR3 size: 13 residues. The germline CDR1 and CDR2 sequences are SNHLY and FYNNEI. CDR3 protein: CASSIGQGNGYTF. The CDR3 DNA is TGTGCCAGCAGTATAGGACAGGGAAATGGCTACACCTTC.

This rearrangement joins TRBV19 to TRBJ1-5; D is unclear. The V and J ends lost 3 bases and 1 base respectively, with 7 bases between them. Germline V CDR1 and CDR2: LNHDA, SQIVND (reference sequence). This CDR3 has 14 residues. The CDR3 here is CASSIRGSNQPQHF. CDR3 coding DNA: TGTGCCAGTAGTATCCGGGGAAGCAATCAGCCCCAGCATTTT.

This chain uses TRBV30 with TRBJ2-1; D gene ambiguous. Trimming took 3 bases from V and 9 from J, leaving 9 bases between them. Germline V gene data show CDR1 as GTSNPN and CDR2 as SVGIG (reference sequence). The length of the CDR3 is 11 residues. In nucleotides, the CDR3 is TGTGCCTGGAGGTTGGCAGTTGAGCAGTTCTTC. Translation: CAWRLAVEQFF.

The chain is built from TRBV9 and TRBJ1-5, with a possible D match to TRBD1 (5 bases). Germline V lookup: CDR1 SGDLS, CDR2 YYNGEE. Trimming took 0 bases from V and 0 from J, leaving 10 bases between them. The CDR3 consists of 16 residues. The chain's CDR3 is CASSVGAGPSNQPQHF. The DNA of the CDR3 is TGTGCCAGCAGCGTAGGGGCAGGGCCTAGCAATCAGCCCCAGCATTTT.

V gene TRBV29-1 combines with J gene TRBJ1-2; 10 bases fit TRBD1. This CDR3 is built from 15 residues. V lost 6 bases, J lost 2 bases, and 9 bases stayed unmatched. Germline values: CDR1 SQVTM, CDR2 ANQGSEA. The CDR3 here is CSVRQGAVGNYGYTF. CDR3 bases: TGCAGCGTGCGACAGGGGGCAGTGGGAAACTATGGCTACACCTTC.

As concerns this clone: This specimen includes other DNA sequences encoding the same CDR3. V usage is TRBV4-1 and J usage is TRBJ2-5; tentatively, D is TRBD2 (5 bases). Germline CDR1 MGHRA, CDR2 YSYEKL. The CDR3 runs to 14 residues. V was shortened by 1 base and J by 3 bases, with 9 bases between the two germline ends. For the CDR3, the DNA is TGCGCCAGCAGCCAAGGGAGCGGTAAAGAGACCCAGTACTTC. Its protein is CASSQGSGKETQYF.

This clone was seen a handful of times. The chain uses TRBV19 and TRBJ2-2; D is unresolved. The CDR3 has 12 residues. Per germline, CDR1 LNHDA and CDR2 SQIVND (reference sequence). The V and J ends lost 3 bases and 7 bases respectively, with 6 bases between them. The CDR3 coding sequence is TGTGCCAGTAGTATTGGAGTCGGGGAGCTGTTTTTT. This sequence encodes CASSIGVGELFF.

This chain joins TRBV7-2 and TRBJ2-5; D may be TRBD1 or TRBD2 (5 bases each). The CDR3 totals 14 residues. Germline loops: CDR1 SGHTA, CDR2 FQGNSA. Between the trimmed V and J ends, which lost 3 bases and 4 bases, there was a span of 12 bases. The CDR3 nucleotides are TGTGCCAGCAGCTTGAACCCAGGGAGAGAGACCCAGTACTTC. It codes for CASSLNPGRETQYF.

This clone was observed a handful of times. The same CDR3 also results from other DNA sequences found in this sample. The J gene is TRBJ1-2, the V gene TRBV7-9; D remains unclear. The V gene's germline CDR1 is SEHNR and CDR2 FQNEAQ (reference sequence). The V end lost 1 base, the J end lost 7 bases, and 4 bases lay between the germline ends. The CDR3 is 11 residues long. The CDR3, as DNA: TGTGCCAGCAGCTTAGAAGGTGGCTACACCTTC. Amino acid sequence: CASSLEGGYTF.

The chain couples TRBV11-2 to TRBJ1-5, with D tentatively TRBD1 (5 bases). The germline CDR1 and CDR2 sequences are SGHAT and FQNNGV. The CDR3 length is 17 residues. Trimming cost V 1 base and J 3 bases, with 16 bases left between them. CDR3 protein: CASSLGRLTGFNQPQHF. The DNA for the CDR3 is TGTGCCAGCAGCTTAGGACGCCTTACAGGCTTCAATCAGCCCCAGCATTTT.

The chain recombines TRBV5-1 with TRBJ2-1; no clear D. Between the trimmed V and J ends, which lost 1 base and 5 bases, there was a span of 1 base. CDR3 length equals 11 residues. Germline V gene lookup returns CDR1 SGHRS and CDR2 YFSETQ. CDR3 sequence: CASSLHNEQFF. The CDR3, as DNA: TGCGCCAGCAGCTTGCACAATGAGCAGTTCTTC.

This clone appeared a few times. The V gene is TRBV5-1, the J gene TRBJ1-6; maybe TRBD1 (6 bases). With 4 bases removed from V and 10 bases from J, the gap between germline ends came to 18 bases. This CDR3 contains 15 residues. CDR1 is SGHRS, CDR2 YFSETQ, per germline. The CDR3 bases are TGCGCCAGCAGCCAATCCGGGACACTGGGATCACCCCTCCACTTT. It yields the protein CASSQSGTLGSPLHF.

The chain combines TRBV5-1 with TRBJ1-5; TRBD1 is a possible D gene (5 bases). V shed 0 bases and J shed 4 bases, with 11 bases lying between them. In germline, CDR1 is SGHRS, CDR2 YFSETQ. The CDR3 has 15 amino acids. The DNA of the CDR3 is TGCGCCAGCAGCTTGGACGGGACTCAGAATCAGCCCCAGCATTTT. Protein sequence: CASSLDGTQNQPQHF.

The J gene is TRBJ2-1, the V gene TRBV11-3; 9 bases agree with TRBD2. CDR1 is SGHNT and CDR2 is YENEEA in the germline V gene. This CDR3 is built from 14 residues. V lost 1 base and J lost 8; bases outside the gene matches: 3. The CDR3 loop is CASSLGRLADEQFF. CDR3 sequence (DNA): TGTGCCAGCAGCTTAGGCCGACTAGCGGATGAGCAGTTCTTC. Full variable domain (outside the CDR3, taken from reference TRBV11-3 and TRBJ2-1): EAGVVQSPRYKIIEKKQPVAFWCNPISGHNTLYWYLQNLGQGPELLIRYENEEAVDDSQLPKDRFSAERLKGVDSTLKIQPAELGDSAVYLCASSLGRLADEQFFGPGTRLTVL.

The chain is built from TRBV7-2 and TRBJ1-2; TRBD1 might be the D (6 bases). The CDR3 is 13 residues long. The germline V gene encodes CDR1 SGHTA and CDR2 FQGNSA. The V and J ends lost 8 bases and 8 bases respectively, with 18 bases between them. CDR3 protein: CASRKQGAVGYTF. The CDR3 region has the DNA TGTGCCAGCCGAAAACAGGGAGCTGTCGGCTACACCTTC.

This clone showed up just a few times. The rearrangement links TRBV15 to TRBJ2-7; 7 bases fit TRBD2. V shed 6 bases and J 1 base; nucleotides not matched to a gene: 6. CDR3 length equals 14 residues. Germline V gene sequence: CDR1 LNHNV, CDR2 YYDKDF (reference sequence). CDR3 sequence reads: CATRATGRSYEQYF. CDR3 in DNA: TGTGCCACCAGAGCCACCGGGAGGTCCTACGAGCAGTACTTC. Full variable domain (remainder filled in from reference TRBV15 and TRBJ2-7): DAMVIQNPRYQVTQFGKPVTLSCSQTLNHNVMYWYQQKSSQAPKLLFHYYDKDFNNEADTPDNFQSRRPNTSFCFLDIRSPGLGDTAMYLCATRATGRSYEQYFGPGTRLTVT.

The chain carries TRBV7-2 and TRBJ1-1, with D tentatively TRBD1 (6 bases). V lost 0 bases to trimming and J lost 4 bases, with 9 bases between them. This CDR3 comprises 14 residues. Germline values: CDR1 SGHTA, CDR2 FQGNSA. As DNA, the CDR3 is TGTGCCAGCAGCTTAGCCGACAGGAGCACTGAAGCTTTCTTT. It translates to CASSLADRSTEAFF.

The V call is TRBV29-1, the J call TRBJ2-7, with 7 positions matching TRBD1. Germline CDR1 is SQVTM and CDR2 is ANQGSEA. Trimming took 7 bases from V and 3 from J; bases not matched to a gene: 15. CDR3 size: 15 residues. The CDR3 sequence: CSALSFVTGLYEQYF. CDR3 DNA sequence: TGCAGCGCTCTTAGTTTCGTGACAGGGCTCTACGAGCAGTACTTC.

This clone has a handful of counts. The V gene is TRBV27, the J gene TRBJ1-5, with D unclear. The V end lost 5 bases, the J end lost 1 base, and 12 bases lay between the germline ends. The CDR3 sequence is 15 residues long. Germline lookup yields CDR1 MNHEY and CDR2 SMNVEV (reference sequence). The CDR3 DNA is TGTGCCAGCAGTATTCGGGGAGGGAGCAATCAGCCCCAGCATTTT. Protein: CASSIRGGSNQPQHF.

J is TRBJ2-2 and V is TRBV7-9; 9 bases agree with TRBD1. CDR1 and CDR2 (germline): SEHNR, FQNEAQ (reference sequence). The CDR3 is 15 residues long. The junction had 6 bases not matched to a gene; V was cut back by 5 bases and J by 5 bases. As DNA, the CDR3 is TGTGCCAGCAGCCCCCAACAGGGGGCAACCGGGGAGCTGTTTTTT. Translation gives CASSPQQGATGELFF.

In the case of this clone: This sample includes further DNA sequences coding for the same CDR3. The chain couples TRBV29-1 to TRBJ2-5; TRBD1 is a possible D gene (6 bases). Per germline, CDR1 SQVTM and CDR2 ANQGSEA. The V end lost 4 bases, the J end lost 4 bases, and 7 bases lay between the germline ends. The CDR3 loop spans 11 amino acids. The CDR3 protein is CSVVRGETQYF. DNA for the CDR3: TGCAGCGTTGTCAGGGGAGAGACCCAGTACTTC.

The V call is TRBV7-2, the J call TRBJ2-7; D is unclear. V was trimmed by 0 bases and J by 2 bases, leaving 11 bases between them. Germline CDR1 reads SGHTA; CDR2 reads FQGNSA. This CDR3 comprises 15 residues. The CDR3 sequence: CASSLAPVVAYEQYF. Here the CDR3 DNA reads TGTGCCAGCAGCTTAGCCCCGGTGGTAGCCTACGAGCAGTACTTC. Based on the CDR3 plus reference TRBV7-2 and TRBJ2-7, the full variable domain is GAGVSQSPSNKVTEKGKDVELRCDPISGHTALYWYRQSLGQGLEFLIYFQGNSAPDKSGLPSDRFSAERTGGSVSTLTIQRTQQEDSAVYLCASSLAPVVAYEQYFGPGTRLTVT.

The chain combines TRBV2 with TRBJ1-2; D perhaps matches TRBD1 (5 bases). V lost 6 bases to trimming and J lost 3 bases, with 14 bases between them. The CDR3 consists of 14 residues. CDR1 and CDR2 from the germline V gene are SNHLY and FYNNEI. CDR3 bases: TGTGCCAGCAGAGACCGAGGGGCTGACTATGGCTACACCTTC. Protein: CASRDRGADYGYTF.

The J gene is TRBJ2-5, the V gene TRBV7-2, with 7 bases identical to TRBD2. The CDR3 has 14 amino acids. Germline values: CDR1 SGHTA, CDR2 FQGNSA. Trimming at V came to 8 bases and at J to 5 bases, leaving 11 bases not matched to a gene. The chain's CDR3 is CASQAGVERETQYF. As DNA, the CDR3 is TGTGCCAGCCAGGCGGGGGTGGAACGGGAGACCCAGTACTTC.

The chain couples TRBV5-1 to TRBJ2-2; 7 bases are shared with TRBD1. Germline V gene data show CDR1 as SGHRS and CDR2 as YFSETQ. J was trimmed by 4 bases and V by 4 bases; bases with no gene match: 7. The CDR3 is made up of 15 amino acids. The CDR3 region has the DNA TGCGCCAGCAGCACCAATACAGGGGCCACCGGGGAGCTGTTTTTT. It is translated as CASSTNTGATGELFF.

In DNA form, the CDR3 reads TGTGCCAGCAGTGACCCCCCAATTAGCAATGAGCAGTTCTTC. It translates to CASSDPPISNEQFF. The chain joins TRBV2 to TRBJ2-1; the D is unclear. The CDR3 runs 14 residues. CDR1 is SNHLY and CDR2 is FYNNEI in the germline V gene. V was shortened by 3 bases and J by 6 bases, with 12 bases between the two germline ends.